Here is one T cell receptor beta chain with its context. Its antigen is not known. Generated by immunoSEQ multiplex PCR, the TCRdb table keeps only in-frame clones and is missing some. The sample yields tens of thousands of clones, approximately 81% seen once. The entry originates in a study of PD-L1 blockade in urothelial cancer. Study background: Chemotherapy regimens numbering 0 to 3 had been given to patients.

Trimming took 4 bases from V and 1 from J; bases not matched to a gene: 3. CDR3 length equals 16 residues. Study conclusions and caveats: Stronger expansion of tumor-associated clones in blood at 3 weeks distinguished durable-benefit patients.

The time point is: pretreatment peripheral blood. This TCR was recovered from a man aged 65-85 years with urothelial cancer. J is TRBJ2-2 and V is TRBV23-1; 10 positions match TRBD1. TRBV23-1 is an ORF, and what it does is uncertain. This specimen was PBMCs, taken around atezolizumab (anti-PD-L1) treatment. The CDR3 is CASSRRDRGNTGELFF. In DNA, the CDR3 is TGCGCCAGCAGTCGCCGGGACAGGGGGAACACCGGGGAGCTGTTTTTT.